This passage covers 12 T cell receptor beta chains from one sample sequenced in a study of shared clonotypes between healthy human individuals (dated by TCRdb to the early 2020s). For the CD8 naive samples, CD45RO-negative cells were positively selected for CCR7, yielding a CD45RA+CCR7+ population from which TemRA cells were excluded. The library was built by means of the immunoSEQ multiplex PCR assay. TCRdb retrieved this table from immuneACCESS and kept in-frame rearrangements only. Not all clones are present; in checked studies, unresolved V genes account for under half, and no reason is known for the remainder. A total of millions of clones appear in this sample, approximately 95% of them only once. In total, the top ten clones hold 1% to 1.3% of the sample. The sequenced material came from naive CD8+ T cells sorted from blood. Reading the label with the study, this specimen's cell subset or site is: CD45RA+CCR7+. The receptors originated from a man younger than 35 in good health.

This rearrangement joins TRBV27 to TRBJ2-5; TRBD1 matches at 9 bases. CDR3 length: 13 amino acids. V was pared by 5 bases and J by 10 bases, with 8 bases of the junction left unmatched. Germline V gene sequence: CDR1 MNHEY, CDR2 SMNVEV (reference sequence). This CDR3 is CASSPGTGIYQYF. The CDR3 nucleotides read TGTGCCAGCAGTCCCGGGACAGGGATTTACCAGTACTTC.

V is TRBV2 and J is TRBJ2-2; a possible D gene is TRBD2 (5 bases). CDR3 size: 13 residues. The germline CDR1 and CDR2 sequences are SNHLY and FYNNEI. The V and J ends lost 3 bases and 6 bases respectively, with 8 bases between them. The CDR3 loop is CASSDTGSGELFF. The DNA for the CDR3 is TGTGCCAGCAGTGATACGGGATCCGGGGAGCTGTTTTTT.

This sequence joins TRBV27 and TRBJ2-1; unclear D gene. CDR3 length: 15 residues. The V and J ends lost 3 bases and 0 bases respectively, with 9 bases between them. Germline lookup yields CDR1 MNHEY and CDR2 SMNVEV (reference sequence). The CDR3 sequence: CASSLMISSYNEQFF. In DNA form, the CDR3 reads TGTGCCAGCAGTTTGATGATAAGCTCCTACAATGAGCAGTTCTTC.

V gene TRBV5-6 combines with J gene TRBJ2-1; TRBD1 matches 7 bases. Germline CDR1 reads SGHDT; CDR2 reads YYEEEE. CDR3 length: 16 amino acids. V shed 4 bases and J 2 bases; nucleotides not matched to a gene: 9. CDR3 in amino acids: CASSLQVGGAYNEQFF. The CDR3 DNA reads as TGTGCCAGCAGCCTGCAGGTAGGGGGCGCCTACAATGAGCAGTTCTTC.

With regard to this clone: Other DNA sequences within the sample encode an identical CDR3. V and J are TRBV5-8 and TRBJ2-7; the D gene is possibly TRBD1 (6 bases). Germline V lookup: CDR1 SGHTS, CDR2 YDEGEE. CDR3 length equals 13 residues. V was clipped by 2 bases and J by 1 base, with 7 bases between them. CDR3 amino acids: CASSLQGSYEQYF. CDR3 coding DNA: TGTGCCAGCAGCTTACAGGGATCCTACGAGCAGTACTTC.

As for this clone: This specimen includes other DNA sequences encoding the same CDR3. The CDR3 DNA is TGTGCCAGCAGCGCCGGGGACAGCTCCTACGAGCAGTACTTC. This translates into CASSAGDSSYEQYF. This chain links TRBV9 with TRBJ2-7; 7 bases fit TRBD1. In germline, CDR1 is SGDLS, CDR2 YYNGEE. The CDR3 has 14 amino acids. The trim removed 3 bases at V and 0 bases at J, leaving 3 bases unmatched.

The rearrangement uses TRBV10-3 and TRBJ1-1, with 9 bases identical to TRBD1. The V segment lost 10 bases and the J segment 0 bases; nucleotides outside the gene matches: 6. Germline V gene sequence: CDR1 ENHRY, CDR2 SYGVKD. This CDR3 has 14 residues. CDR3 DNA: TGTGCCAGCAGGACAGGGGACATGAACACTGAAGCTTTCTTT. Its translation is CASRTGDMNTEAFF.

About this clone: This CDR3 is also generated by other DNA sequences in the sample. The rearrangement links TRBV7-6 to TRBJ2-7, with D possibly being TRBD1 (5 bases). Trimming shortened V by 5 bases and J by 3 bases, and 11 bases separated the two germline ends. There are 13 residues in the CDR3. Germline CDR1 reads SGHVS; CDR2 reads FNYEAQ. Written as DNA, the CDR3 is TGTGCCAGCAGCCTTAATACAGGCTACGAGCAGTACTTC. Residues: CASSLNTGYEQYF.

The count of this clone is one. The genes are TRBV7-2 and TRBJ1-4, with 8 bases identical to TRBD1. Losses at the gene ends were 5 bases for V and 2 bases for J; bases not matched to a gene: 10. The CDR3 has 17 residues. The germline V gene encodes CDR1 SGHTA and CDR2 FQGNSA. Here the CDR3 DNA reads TGTGCCAGCAGCATCTGGACAGGGTTGGGTACTAATGAAAAACTGTTTTTT. Residues: CASSIWTGLGTNEKLFF.

The chain has TRBV27 and TRBJ2-1; 13 nucleotides match TRBD2. From germline, CDR1 is MNHEY and CDR2 SMNVEV (reference sequence). The CDR3 contains 17 residues. Germline trimming cut 4 bases from V and 8 bases from J; bases unmatched to any gene: 11. The chain's CDR3 is CASSSTGLAGTSDEQFF. The DNA of the CDR3 is TGTGCCAGCAGTTCAACGGGACTAGCGGGAACATCGGATGAGCAGTTCTTC.

The genes are TRBV9 and TRBJ2-7; the match to TRBD2 covers 7 bases. The CDR3 is 14 amino acids. Germline V lookup: CDR1 SGDLS, CDR2 YYNGEE. The ends lost 0 bases at V and 4 bases at J; junction bases unmatched: 4. As DNA, the CDR3 is TGTGCCAGCAGCGTAGGGGCTAGCGGTTACGAGCAGTACTTC. Amino acid sequence: CASSVGASGYEQYF.

The V call is TRBV6-1, the J call TRBJ1-6; D is uncertain. The germline gives CDR1 MNHNS, CDR2 SASEGT. V lost 3 bases to trimming and J lost 1 base, with 10 bases between them. CDR3 length: 16 amino acids. CDR3 loop: CASSDPQRSYNSPLHF. The CDR3 bases are TGTGCCAGCAGTGACCCTCAGAGGTCCTATAATTCACCCCTCCACTTT.